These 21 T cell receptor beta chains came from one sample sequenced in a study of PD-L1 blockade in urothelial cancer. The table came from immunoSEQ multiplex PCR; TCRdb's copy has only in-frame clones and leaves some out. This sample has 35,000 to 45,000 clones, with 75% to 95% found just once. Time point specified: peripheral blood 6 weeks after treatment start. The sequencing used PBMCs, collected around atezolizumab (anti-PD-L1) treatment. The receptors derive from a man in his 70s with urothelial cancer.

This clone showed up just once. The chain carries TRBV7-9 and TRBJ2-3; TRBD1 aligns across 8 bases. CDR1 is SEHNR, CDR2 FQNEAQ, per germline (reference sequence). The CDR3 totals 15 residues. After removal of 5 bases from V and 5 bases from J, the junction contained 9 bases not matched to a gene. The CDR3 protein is CASSRIQGAGDTQYF. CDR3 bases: TGTGCCAGCAGCCGAATTCAGGGGGCAGGAGATACGCAGTATTTT.

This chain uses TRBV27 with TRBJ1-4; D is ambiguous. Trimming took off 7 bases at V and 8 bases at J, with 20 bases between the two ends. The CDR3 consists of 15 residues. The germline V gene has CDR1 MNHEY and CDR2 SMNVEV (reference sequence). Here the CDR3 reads CASKHGLLIEEKLFF. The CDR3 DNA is TGTGCCAGCAAGCATGGGCTCCTGATAGAAGAAAAACTGTTTTTT.

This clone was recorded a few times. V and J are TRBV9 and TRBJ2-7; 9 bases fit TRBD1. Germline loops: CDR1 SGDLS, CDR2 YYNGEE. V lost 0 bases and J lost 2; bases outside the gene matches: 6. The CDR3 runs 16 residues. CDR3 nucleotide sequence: TGTGCCAGCAGCGTAGGGGGACAGGGAGGAACCTACGAGCAGTACTTC. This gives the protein CASSVGGQGGTYEQYF. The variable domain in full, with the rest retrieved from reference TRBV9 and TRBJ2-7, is DSGVTQTPKHLITATGQRVTLRCSPRSGDLSVYWYQQSLDQGLQFLIQYYNGEERAKGNILERFSAQQFPDLHSELNLSSLELGDSALYFCASSVGGQGGTYEQYFGPGTRLTVT.

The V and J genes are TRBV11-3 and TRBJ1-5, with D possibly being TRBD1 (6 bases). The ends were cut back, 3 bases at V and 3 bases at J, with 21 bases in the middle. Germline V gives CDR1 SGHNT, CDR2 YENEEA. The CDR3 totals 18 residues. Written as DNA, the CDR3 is TGTGCCAGCAGCTTTGAGGTTATTTCAGGGGTGCTCAATCAGCCCCAGCATTTT. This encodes CASSFEVISGVLNQPQHF. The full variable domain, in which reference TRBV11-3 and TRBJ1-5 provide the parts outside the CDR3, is EAGVVQSPRYKIIEKKQPVAFWCNPISGHNTLYWYLQNLGQGPELLIRYENEEAVDDSQLPKDRFSAERLKGVDSTLKIQPAELGDSAVYLCASSFEVISGVLNQPQHFGDGTRLSIL.

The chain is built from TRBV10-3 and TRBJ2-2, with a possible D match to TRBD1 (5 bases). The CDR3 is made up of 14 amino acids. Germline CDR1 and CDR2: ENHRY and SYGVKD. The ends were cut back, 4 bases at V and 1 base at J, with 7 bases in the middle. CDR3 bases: TGTGCCATCAGTGTTACAGGGAACACCGGGGAGCTGTTTTTT. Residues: CAISVTGNTGELFF.

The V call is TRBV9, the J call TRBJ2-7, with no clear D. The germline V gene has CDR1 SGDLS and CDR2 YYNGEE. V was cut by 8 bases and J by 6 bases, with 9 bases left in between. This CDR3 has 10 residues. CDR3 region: CARRTGEQYF. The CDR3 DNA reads TGTGCCAGGCGAACGGGCGAGCAGTACTTC.

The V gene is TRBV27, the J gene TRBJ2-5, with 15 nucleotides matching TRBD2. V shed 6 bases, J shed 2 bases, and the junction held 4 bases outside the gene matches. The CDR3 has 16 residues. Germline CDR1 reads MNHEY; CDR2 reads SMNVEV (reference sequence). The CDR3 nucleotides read TGTGCCAGCAGCCTTGGACTAGCGGGAGGGCAAGAGACCCAGTACTTC. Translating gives CASSLGLAGGQETQYF.

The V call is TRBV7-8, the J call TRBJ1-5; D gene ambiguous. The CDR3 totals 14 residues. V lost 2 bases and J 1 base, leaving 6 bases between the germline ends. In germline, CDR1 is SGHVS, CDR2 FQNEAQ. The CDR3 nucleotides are TGTGCCAGCAGCTTAACCGAGAGCAATCAGCCCCAGCATTTT. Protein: CASSLTESNQPQHF.

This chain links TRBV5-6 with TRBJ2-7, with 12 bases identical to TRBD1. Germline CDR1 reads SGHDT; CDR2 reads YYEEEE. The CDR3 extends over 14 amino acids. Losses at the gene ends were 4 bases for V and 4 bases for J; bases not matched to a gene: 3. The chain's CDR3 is CASSVGQGAYEQYF. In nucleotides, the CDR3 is TGTGCCAGCAGCGTGGGACAGGGGGCTTACGAGCAGTACTTC. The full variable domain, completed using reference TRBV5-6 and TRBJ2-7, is DAGVTQSPTHLIKTRGQQVTLRCSPKSGHDTVSWYQQALGQGPQFIFQYYEEEERQRGNFPDRFSGHQFPNYSSELNVNALLLGDSALYLCASSVGQGAYEQYFGPGTRLTVT.

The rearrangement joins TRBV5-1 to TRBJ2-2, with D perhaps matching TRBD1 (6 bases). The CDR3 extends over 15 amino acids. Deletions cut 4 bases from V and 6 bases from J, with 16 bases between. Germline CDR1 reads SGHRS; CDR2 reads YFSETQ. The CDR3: CASSIGQTAPGELFF. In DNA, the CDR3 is TGCGCCAGCAGCATAGGACAGACCGCACCCGGGGAGCTGTTTTTT.

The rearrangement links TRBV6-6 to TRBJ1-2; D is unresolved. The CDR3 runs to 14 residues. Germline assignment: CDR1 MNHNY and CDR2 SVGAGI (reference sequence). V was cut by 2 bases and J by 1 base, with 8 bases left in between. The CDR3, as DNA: TGTGCCAGCAGTTACAGCGAACTTAACTATGGCTACACCTTC. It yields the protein CASSYSELNYGYTF.

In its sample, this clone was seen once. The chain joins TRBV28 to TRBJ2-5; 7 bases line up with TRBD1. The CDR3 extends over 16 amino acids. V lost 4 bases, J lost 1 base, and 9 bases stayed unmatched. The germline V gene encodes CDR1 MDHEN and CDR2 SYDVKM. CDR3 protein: CASSSLDRRPQETQYF. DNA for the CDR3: TGTGCCAGCAGTTCCCTGGACAGGAGGCCCCAAGAGACCCAGTACTTC. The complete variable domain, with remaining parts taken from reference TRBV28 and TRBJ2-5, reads DVKVTQSSRYLVKRTGEKVFLECVQDMDHENMFWYRQDPGLGLRLIYFSYDVKMKEKGDIPEGYSVSREKKERFSLILESASTNQTSMYLCASSSLDRRPQETQYFGPGTRLLVL.

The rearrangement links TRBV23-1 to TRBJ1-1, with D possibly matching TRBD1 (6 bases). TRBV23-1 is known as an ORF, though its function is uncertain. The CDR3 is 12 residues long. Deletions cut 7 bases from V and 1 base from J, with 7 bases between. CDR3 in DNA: TGCGCCAGCAAGGGGGAGAACACTGAAGCTTTCTTT. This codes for CASKGENTEAFF.

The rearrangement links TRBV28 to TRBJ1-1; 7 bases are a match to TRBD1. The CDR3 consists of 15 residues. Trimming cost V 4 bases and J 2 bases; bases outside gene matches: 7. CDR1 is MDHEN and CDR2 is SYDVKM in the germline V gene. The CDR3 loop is CASSSAAGGNTEAFF. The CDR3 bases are TGTGCCAGCAGTTCCGCGGCAGGGGGAAACACTGAAGCTTTCTTT.

The CDR3 spells CSVVASGRDTQYF. The CDR3 DNA reads TGCAGCGTTGTTGCTAGCGGGAGAGATACGCAGTATTTT. The chain uses TRBV29-1 and TRBJ2-3; 10 bases map to TRBD2. Per germline, CDR1 SQVTM and CDR2 ANQGSEA. V dropped 4 bases and J dropped 5; count of bases not matched to a gene: 3. This CDR3 has 13 amino acids.

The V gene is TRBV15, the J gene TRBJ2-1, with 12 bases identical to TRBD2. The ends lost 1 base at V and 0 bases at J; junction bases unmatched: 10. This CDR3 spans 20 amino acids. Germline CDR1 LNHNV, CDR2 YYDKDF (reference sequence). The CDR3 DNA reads TGTGCCACCAGCAGAGCCTTACTAGCGGGAGGCCCCCGCTCCTACAATGAGCAGTTCTTC. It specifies CATSRALLAGGPRSYNEQFF.

The CDR3 nucleotides are TGTGCCAGCAGTTTATCCGACAGGTTTAGCTCTGGGGCCAACGTCCTGACTTTC. This encodes CASSLSDRFSSGANVLTF. V is TRBV27 and J is TRBJ2-6, with D tentatively TRBD1 (6 bases). This CDR3 has 18 residues. V was clipped by 0 bases and J by 0 bases, with 12 bases between them. Per the germline V gene, CDR1 is MNHEY and CDR2 is SMNVEV (reference sequence).

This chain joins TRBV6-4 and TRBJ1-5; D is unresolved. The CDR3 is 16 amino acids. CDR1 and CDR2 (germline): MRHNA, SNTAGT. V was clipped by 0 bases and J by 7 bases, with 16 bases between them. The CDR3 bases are TGTGCCAGCAGTGACTCGAAAGTTCAGGTCGGCCAGCCCCAGCATTTT. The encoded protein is CASSDSKVQVGQPQHF.

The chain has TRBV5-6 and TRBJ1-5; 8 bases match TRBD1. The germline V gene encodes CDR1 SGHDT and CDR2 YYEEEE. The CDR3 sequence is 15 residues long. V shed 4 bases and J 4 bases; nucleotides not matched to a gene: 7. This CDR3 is CASSLRTGGNQPQHF. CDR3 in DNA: TGTGCCAGCAGCCTTAGAACAGGGGGAAATCAGCCCCAGCATTTT.

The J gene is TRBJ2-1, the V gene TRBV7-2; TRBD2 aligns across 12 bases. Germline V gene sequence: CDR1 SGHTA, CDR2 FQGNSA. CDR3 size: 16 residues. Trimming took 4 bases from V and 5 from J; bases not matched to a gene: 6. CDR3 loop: CASSSRLAGAHNEQFF. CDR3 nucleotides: TGTGCCAGCAGCTCCAGACTAGCGGGAGCCCACAATGAGCAGTTCTTC.

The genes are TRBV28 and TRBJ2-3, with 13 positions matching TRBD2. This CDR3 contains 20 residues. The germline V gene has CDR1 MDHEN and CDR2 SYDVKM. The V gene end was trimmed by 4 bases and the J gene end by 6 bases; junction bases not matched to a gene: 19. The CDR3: CASSSPLNDGTSGKGDTQYF. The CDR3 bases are TGTGCCAGCAGTTCCCCATTAAACGATGGGACTAGCGGGAAAGGGGATACGCAGTATTTT.